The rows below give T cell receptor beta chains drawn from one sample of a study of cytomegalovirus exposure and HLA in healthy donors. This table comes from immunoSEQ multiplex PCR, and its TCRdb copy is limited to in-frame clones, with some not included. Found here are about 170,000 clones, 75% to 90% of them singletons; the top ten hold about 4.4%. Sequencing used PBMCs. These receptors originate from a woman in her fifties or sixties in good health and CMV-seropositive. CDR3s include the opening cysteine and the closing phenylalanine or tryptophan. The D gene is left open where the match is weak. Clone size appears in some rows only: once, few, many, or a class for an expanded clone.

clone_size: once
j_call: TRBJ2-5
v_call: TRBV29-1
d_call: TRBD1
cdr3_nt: TGCAGCGTTGTGGGGTTAGGGGGCTACCAAGAGACCCAGTACTTC
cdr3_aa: CSVVGLGGYQETQYF

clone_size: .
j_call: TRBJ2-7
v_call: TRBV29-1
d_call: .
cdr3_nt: TGCAGCGTTGGTAGCTCCTACGAGCAGTACTTC
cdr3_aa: CSVGSSYEQYF

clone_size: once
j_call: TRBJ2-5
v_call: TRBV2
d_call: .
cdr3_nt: TGTGCCAGCAGTGGAGACAAACAAGAGACCCAGTACTTC
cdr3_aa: CASSGDKQETQYF

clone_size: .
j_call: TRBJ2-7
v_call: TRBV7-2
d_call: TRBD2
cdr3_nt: TGTGCCAGCAGCCAACTAGCGGGAGTAAGGGGGTCCTACGAGCAGTACTTC
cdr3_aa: CASSQLAGVRGSYEQYF

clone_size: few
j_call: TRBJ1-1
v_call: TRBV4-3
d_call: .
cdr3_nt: TGCGCCAGCAGCCAGACCCTAGGGAACACTGAAGCTTTCTTT
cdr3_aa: CASSQTLGNTEAFF

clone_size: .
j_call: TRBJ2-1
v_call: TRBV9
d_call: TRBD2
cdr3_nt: TGTGCCAGCAGCGTAACTAGCGGGAGCCACAATGAGCAGTTCTTC
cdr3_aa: CASSVTSGSHNEQFF

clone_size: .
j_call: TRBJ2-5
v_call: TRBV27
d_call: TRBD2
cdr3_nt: TGTGCCAGCAGACCCTTCATGGGACTAGCGGGAAATGAGCAGTACTTC
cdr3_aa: CASRPFMGLAGNEQYF

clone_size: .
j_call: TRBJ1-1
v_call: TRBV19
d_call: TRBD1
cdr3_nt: TGTGCCAGTGCTTCAGGGGGACACACTGAAGCTTTCTTT
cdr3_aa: CASASGGHTEAFF

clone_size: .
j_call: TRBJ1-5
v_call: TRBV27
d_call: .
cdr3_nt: TGTGCCAGCAGTTTAATGGGCCAGCCCCAGCATTTT
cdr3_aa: CASSLMGQPQHF

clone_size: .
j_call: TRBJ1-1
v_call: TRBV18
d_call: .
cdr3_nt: TGTGCCAGCTCACCATCGGGGGGGTGGGACACTGAAGCTTTCTTT
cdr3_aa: CASSPSGGWDTEAFF

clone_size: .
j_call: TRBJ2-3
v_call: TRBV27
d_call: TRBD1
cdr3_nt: TGTGCCAGCAGCCCGACCGGGACAGGGGCCGATACGCAGTATTTT
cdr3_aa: CASSPTGTGADTQYF

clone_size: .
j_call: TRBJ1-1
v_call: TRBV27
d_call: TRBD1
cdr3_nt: TGTGCCAGCAGCCACACCGGGACAGTATGGAACACTGAAGCTTTCTTT
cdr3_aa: CASSHTGTVWNTEAFF

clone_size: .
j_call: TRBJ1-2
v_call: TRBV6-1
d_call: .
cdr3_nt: TGTGCCAGCAGTGAATTGAGGAATGGCTACACCTTC
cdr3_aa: CASSELRNGYTF

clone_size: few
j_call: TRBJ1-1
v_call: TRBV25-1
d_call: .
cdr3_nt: TGTGCCAGCAGCCAAGTCAGACAGACCAAGAACACTGAAGCTTTCTTT
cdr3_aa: CASSQVRQTKNTEAFF

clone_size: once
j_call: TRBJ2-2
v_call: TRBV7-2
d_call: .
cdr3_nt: TGTGCCAGCAAGAGCTCGAGGGGAGGCACCGGGGAGCTGTTTTTT
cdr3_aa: CASKSSRGGTGELFF

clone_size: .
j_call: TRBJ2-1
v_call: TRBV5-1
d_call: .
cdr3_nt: TGCGCCAGCAGCTCTGTTCCAGGTGAGCAGTTCTTC
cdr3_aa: CASSSVPGEQFF

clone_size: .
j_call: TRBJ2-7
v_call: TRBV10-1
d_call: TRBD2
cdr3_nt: TGCGCCAGCAGTGACCTAGCGGGGGACCGGGAAGAGCAGTACTTC
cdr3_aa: CASSDLAGDREEQYF

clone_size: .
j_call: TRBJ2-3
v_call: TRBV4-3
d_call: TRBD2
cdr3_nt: TGCGCCAGCAGCCAAGAAGTCCTAGCGGGAGTAGATACGCAGTATTTT
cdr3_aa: CASSQEVLAGVDTQYF

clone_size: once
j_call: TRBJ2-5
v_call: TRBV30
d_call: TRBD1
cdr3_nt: TGTGCCTGGACTCAGGACAGGGGGCGAGAGACCCAGTACTTC
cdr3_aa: CAWTQDRGRETQYF

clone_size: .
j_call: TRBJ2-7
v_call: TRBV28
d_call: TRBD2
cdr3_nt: TGTGCCAGCAGTCACGCGGGACTAGCGGGGTCCTACGAGCAGTACTTC
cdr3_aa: CASSHAGLAGSYEQYF

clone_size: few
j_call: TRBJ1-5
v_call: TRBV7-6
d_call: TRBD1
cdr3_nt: TGTGCCAGCAGCTTATCTGGCAGGGGGTATGGTCAGCCCCAGCATTTT
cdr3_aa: CASSLSGRGYGQPQHF

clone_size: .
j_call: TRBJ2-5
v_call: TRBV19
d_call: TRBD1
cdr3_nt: TGTGCCAGTAGACCAACAGGGGGCTTGGGGGAGACCCAGTACTTC
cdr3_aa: CASRPTGGLGETQYF

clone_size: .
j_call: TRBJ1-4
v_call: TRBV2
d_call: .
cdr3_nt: TGTGCCAGCAGTAAGACAGCTGCAACTAATGAAAAACTGTTTTTT
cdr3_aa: CASSKTAATNEKLFF

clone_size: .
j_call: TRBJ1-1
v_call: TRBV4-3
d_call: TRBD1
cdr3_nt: TGCGCCAGCAGACTTTCACAGGGGGCATACACTGAAGCTTTCTTT
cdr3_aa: CASRLSQGAYTEAFF

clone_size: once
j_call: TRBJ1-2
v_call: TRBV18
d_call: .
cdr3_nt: TGTGCCAGCTCACCGGAAGGACAGATTAACTATGGCTACACCTTC
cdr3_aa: CASSPEGQINYGYTF

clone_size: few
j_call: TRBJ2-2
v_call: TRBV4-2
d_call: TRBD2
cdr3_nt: TGTGCCAGCAGCCAAGAAACGGGAGGGGGTACCGGGGAGCTGTTTTTT
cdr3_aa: CASSQETGGGTGELFF

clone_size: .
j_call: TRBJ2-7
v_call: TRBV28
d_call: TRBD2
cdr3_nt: TGTGCCAGCAGTTTACGACTAGCGGGAGGGTACGAGCAGTACTTC
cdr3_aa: CASSLRLAGGYEQYF

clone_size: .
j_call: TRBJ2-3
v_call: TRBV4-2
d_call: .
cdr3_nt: TGTGCCAGCAGCCAAGGGTACAGCCGCACAGATACGCAGTATTTT
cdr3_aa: CASSQGYSRTDTQYF

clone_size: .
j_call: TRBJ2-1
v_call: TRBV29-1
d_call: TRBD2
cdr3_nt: TGCAGCGTTGAATCCTTGGGGCGGGGGGGCCTCGATGAGCAGTTCTTC
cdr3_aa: CSVESLGRGGLDEQFF

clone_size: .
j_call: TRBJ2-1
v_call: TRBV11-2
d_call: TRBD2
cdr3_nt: TGTGCCAGCAGCCGGGAGCGGGGGGACTACAATGAGCAGTTCTTC
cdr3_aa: CASSRERGDYNEQFF

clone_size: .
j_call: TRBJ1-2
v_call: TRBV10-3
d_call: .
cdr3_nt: TGTGCCATCTCTTCGGCTAACTATGGCTACACCTTC
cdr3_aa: CAISSANYGYTF

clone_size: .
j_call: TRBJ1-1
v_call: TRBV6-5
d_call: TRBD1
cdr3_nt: TGTGCCAGCAGTTACTCGAGACAGGGGGCACGGACTGAAGCTTTCTTT
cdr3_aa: CASSYSRQGARTEAFF

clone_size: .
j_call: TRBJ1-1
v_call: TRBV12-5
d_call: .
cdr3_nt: TGTGCTAGTGGTTTGGAACTCGGGACAGAAGCTTTCTTT
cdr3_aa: CASGLELGTEAFF

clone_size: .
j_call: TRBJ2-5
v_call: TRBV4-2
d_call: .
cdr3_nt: TGTGCCAGCGGCCAAGAAATAGTCCAAGAGACCCAGTACTTC
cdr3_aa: CASGQEIVQETQYF

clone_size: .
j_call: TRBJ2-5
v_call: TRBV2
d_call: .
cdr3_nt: TGTGCCAGCAGTGAAGTACAGGGTTTAGGGGGACAAGAGACCCAGTACTTC
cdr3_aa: CASSEVQGLGGQETQYF

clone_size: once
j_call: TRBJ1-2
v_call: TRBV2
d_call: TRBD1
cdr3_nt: TGTGCCAGCAGTGAGATCTGGACAGGGAGGGGCTACACCTTC
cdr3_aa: CASSEIWTGRGYTF

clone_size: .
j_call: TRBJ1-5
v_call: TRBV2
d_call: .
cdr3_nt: TGTGCCAGCAGACTCGCGGGGACCGAGAATCAGCCCCAGCATTTT
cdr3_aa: CASRLAGTENQPQHF

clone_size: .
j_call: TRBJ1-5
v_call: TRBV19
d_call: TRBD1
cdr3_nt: TGTGCCAGTAGGGGACAGGGGGCGAACCAGCCCCAGCATTTT
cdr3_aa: CASRGQGANQPQHF

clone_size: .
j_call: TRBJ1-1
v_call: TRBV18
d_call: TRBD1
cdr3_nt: TGTGCCAGCTCACCGACAGGGTTGAACACTGAAGCTTTCTTT
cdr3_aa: CASSPTGLNTEAFF

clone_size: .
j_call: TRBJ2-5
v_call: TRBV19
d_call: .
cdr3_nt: TGTGCCAGTAGTCAGGGGCGGGAGGAGACCCAGTACTTC
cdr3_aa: CASSQGREETQYF

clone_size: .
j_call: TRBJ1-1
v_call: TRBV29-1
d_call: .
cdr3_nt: TGCAGCGGGGATGTGGGGGCTAGCACTGAAGCTTTCTTT
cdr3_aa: CSGDVGASTEAFF

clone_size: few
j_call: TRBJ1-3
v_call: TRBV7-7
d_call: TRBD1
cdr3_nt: TGTGCTAGCAGCGAGGGACAGGGAGGTTCTGGAAACACCATATATTTT
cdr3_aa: CASSEGQGGSGNTIYF

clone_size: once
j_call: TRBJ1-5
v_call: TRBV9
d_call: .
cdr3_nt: TGTGCCAGCAGCGTAGGGGCTGGGAGCGGCCAGCCCCAGCATTTT
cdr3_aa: CASSVGAGSGQPQHF

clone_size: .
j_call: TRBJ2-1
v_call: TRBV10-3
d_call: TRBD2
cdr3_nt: TGTGCCATCAATCCGGGACTAGCGGCCCACAATGAGCAGTTCTTC
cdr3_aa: CAINPGLAAHNEQFF

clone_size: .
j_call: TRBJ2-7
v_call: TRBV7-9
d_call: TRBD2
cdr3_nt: TGTGCCAGCAGCTTAACCCCCGGGAGGGGAAAGTCCTACGAGCAGTACTTC
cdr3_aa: CASSLTPGRGKSYEQYF

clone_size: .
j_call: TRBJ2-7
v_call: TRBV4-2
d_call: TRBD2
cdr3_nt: TGTGCCAGCAGCCCCGGGACTAGCGGGGGAGTGCAGTACTTC
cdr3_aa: CASSPGTSGGVQYF

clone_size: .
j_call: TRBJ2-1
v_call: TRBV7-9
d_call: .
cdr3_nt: TGTGCCAGCAGCACCCAAGACACGAGCTCCTACAATGAGCAGTTCTTC
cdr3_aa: CASSTQDTSSYNEQFF

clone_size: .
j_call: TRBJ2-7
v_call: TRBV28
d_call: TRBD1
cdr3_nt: TGTGCCAGCAATTACGGGACAGGGATATACGAGCAGTACTTC
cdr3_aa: CASNYGTGIYEQYF

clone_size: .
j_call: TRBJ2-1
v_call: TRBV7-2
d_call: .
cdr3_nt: TGTGCCAGCAGCTTAGCGGCTACTACCTACAATGAGCAGTTCTTC
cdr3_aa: CASSLAATTYNEQFF

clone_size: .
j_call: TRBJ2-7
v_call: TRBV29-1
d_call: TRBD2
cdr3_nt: TGCAGCGTTAAGTTTAAACTAGCGGGGTCCTACGAGCAGTACTTC
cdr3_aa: CSVKFKLAGSYEQYF

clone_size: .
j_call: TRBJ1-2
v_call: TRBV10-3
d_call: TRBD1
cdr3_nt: TGTGCCATCAGTGGGGGACAGGGGGCATATGGCTACACCTTC
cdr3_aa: CAISGGQGAYGYTF

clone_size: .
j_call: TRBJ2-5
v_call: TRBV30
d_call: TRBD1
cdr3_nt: TGTGCCTGGAGTGGGGGACAGGGGGAAAAGGAGACCCAGTACTTC
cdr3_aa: CAWSGGQGEKETQYF

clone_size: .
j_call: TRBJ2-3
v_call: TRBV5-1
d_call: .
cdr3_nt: TGCGCCAGCAGCTTTGGACAGAGCACAGATACGCAGTATTTT
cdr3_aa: CASSFGQSTDTQYF

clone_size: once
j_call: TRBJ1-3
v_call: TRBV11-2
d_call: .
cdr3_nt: TGTGCCAGCAGTTACGGGGGTACTGGAAACACCATATATTTT
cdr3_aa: CASSYGGTGNTIYF

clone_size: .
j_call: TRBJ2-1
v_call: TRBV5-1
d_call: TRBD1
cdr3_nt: TGCGCCAGCAGCTTGGAACAGGGGGCGTTAGATGAGCAGTTCTTC
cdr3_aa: CASSLEQGALDEQFF